These T cell receptor beta chains were read from a single sample in a study of T cell repertoires in cytomegalovirus infection. TCRdb processed the reads anew with MiXCR; each CDR3 protein has one entry. The data show 450,000 to 600,000 distinct CDR3 sequences, about 39% seen once. These receptors have no known antigen. This specimen was cultured PBMCs, taken from culture after CMV antigen stimulation. These receptors all stem from a human donor in good health (CMV status not recorded). Some clones in this sample may be carry-over from other donors' samples. Each CDR3 is given with its conserved first and last residue. D genes are given only for firm matches. Part of the rows lack a size; the others show once, few, many or a class for expanded clones.

V gene	J gene	D gene	clone size	CDR3 DNA	CDR3 protein
TRBV20-1	TRBJ2-7	TRBD2	once	TGCAGTGCCCAGACCTTACTAGCGGGAGTCTACGAGCAGTACTTC	CSAQTLLAGVYEQYF
TRBV5-1	TRBJ2-2	-	-	TGCGCCAGCAGCTTAATCCACGGTGATGGAGGGCTGTTTTTT	CASSLIHGDGGLFF
TRBV6-6	TRBJ2-2	TRBD2	once	TGTGCCAGCAGTTACTCGATTGCGGGAGATACCGGGGAGCTGTTTTTT	CASSYSIAGDTGELFF
TRBV7-9	TRBJ2-3	-	-	TGTGCCAGCAGCACCGTCCAGGATACGCAGTATTTT	CASSTVQDTQYF
TRBV7-8	TRBJ2-6	-	-	TGTGCCACCCTCCCCGGAGTCTCTGGGGCCAACGTCCTGACTTTC	CATLPGVSGANVLTF
TRBV6-2/TRBV6-3	TRBJ2-1	TRBD2	few	TGTGCCAGCAGCGAGACTAGCGGGAGTGGCGATGAGCAGTTCTTC	CASSETSGSGDEQFF
TRBV7-2	TRBJ2-7	TRBD2	-	TGTGCCAGCAGCCCCCGGGCGGGGGGTATGAGGGAGCAGTACTTC	CASSPRAGGMREQYF
TRBV11-2	TRBJ2-7	-	few	TGTGCCAGCAGCTTAGAGGTATCTTTTACTCCCTACGAGCAGTACTTC	CASSLEVSFTPYEQYF
TRBV7-2	TRBJ2-1	TRBD2	few	TGTGCCAGCAGCTTAGGGCTAGCGGGGGGGGGACAGGGTGAGCAGTTCTTC	CASSLGLAGGGQGEQFF
TRBV2	TRBJ2-7	TRBD1	-	TGTGCCACCGTCCGGGACAGATCCTCCTACGAGCAGTACTTC	CATVRDRSSYEQYF
TRBV7-2	TRBJ1-2	TRBD1	many	TGTGCCAGCGGCCAGGACAGGGGGACTAGAGGCTACACCTTC	CASGQDRGTRGYTF
TRBV9	TRBJ1-1	-	-	TGTGCCAGCAGCGTAGGTCTCAAGACAGTGAACACTGAAGCTTTCTTT	CASSVGLKTVNTEAFF
TRBV6-6	TRBJ2-3	TRBD2	-	TGTGCCAGCAGTTACCCTACCCTAGCGGGGGGCACAGATACGCAGTATTTT	CASSYPTLAGGTDTQYF
TRBV7-9	TRBJ1-1	-	-	TGTGCCAGCAGCCCAGTGGGTCGGAACACTGAAGCTTTCTTT	CASSPVGRNTEAFF
TRBV6-2/TRBV6-3	TRBJ1-1	TRBD1	few	TGTGCCAGCAGCAGGGGACAGGGGGGCAGAAACACTGAAGCTTTCTTT	CASSRGQGGRNTEAFF
TRBV19	TRBJ2-7	TRBD1	-	TGTGCCAGTAGTATCCGACAGGGGGGCTCCTACGAGCAGTACTTC	CASSIRQGGSYEQYF
TRBV2	TRBJ2-7	-	-	TGTGCCAGCACTATTGGGGCAAGTAGCTCCTACGAGCAGTACTTC	CASTIGASSSYEQYF
TRBV7-6	TRBJ2-2	-	-	TGTGCCAGCAGCTTCCGGCGGGACCGTACCGGGGAGCTGTTTTTT	CASSFRRDRTGELFF
TRBV6-5	TRBJ2-1	-	-	TGTGCCAGCAGTTACCTGAGACAGAGTCCCAATGAGCAGTTCTTC	CASSYLRQSPNEQFF
TRBV19	TRBJ1-5	-	-	TGTGCCAGTAGTATCCCCCGAGGAAATCAGCCCCAGCATTTT	CASSIPRGNQPQHF
TRBV19	TRBJ2-7	-	once	TGTGCCAGTAGTATTGGAGGGATCCGTAGCGAGCAGTACTTC	CASSIGGIRSEQYF
TRBV6-8	TRBJ1-5	-	-	TGTGCCAGCAGTGTAGGGACGGATCAGCCCCAGCATTTT	CASSVGTDQPQHF
TRBV7-2	TRBJ2-5	-	few	TGTGCCAGCAGCTCCCCGGGAGTACGAGAGACCCAGTACTTC	CASSSPGVRETQYF
TRBV11-2	TRBJ2-5	-	-	TGTGCCAGCAGCCGCACGGGAACAGGGCTAGAGACCCAGTACTTC	CASSRTGTGLETQYF
TRBV20-1	TRBJ1-3	-	few	TGCAGTGCTCGATCAGTGAGCTCTGGAAACACCATATATTTT	CSARSVSSGNTIYF
TRBV13	TRBJ1-1	-	-	TGCGCCAGCAGCCCTAACAGGGTTGAGAACACTGAAGCTTTCTTT	CASSPNRVENTEAFF
TRBV19	TRBJ2-3	TRBD1	once	TGTGCCAGTAGTAATCCCAGGGGGCAAACAGATACGCAGTATTTT	CASSNPRGQTDTQYF
TRBV7-8	TRBJ2-5	-	-	TGTGCCAGCAGCCCGCGGCGTCTAGAGGGTCTAGTGACCCAGTACTTC	CASSPRRLEGLVTQYF
TRBV7-2	TRBJ1-2	TRBD1	few	TGTGCCAGCAGCCTTGACAGGGAGGGGTATGGCTACACCTTC	CASSLDREGYGYTF
TRBV10-3	TRBJ2-1	-	-	TGTGCCACAACGGGTAGCAGGGACAATGAGCAGTTCTTC	CATTGSRDNEQFF
TRBV3-1	TRBJ1-2	TRBD1	once	TGTGCCAGCAGCCCGAATCCTACAGGGGGCGACGGCTACACCTTC	CASSPNPTGGDGYTF
TRBV27	TRBJ2-3	TRBD2	-	TGTGCCAGCACAGGAGCGGGAGTTGCTTCAGATACGCAGTATTTT	CASTGAGVASDTQYF
TRBV7-2	TRBJ2-2	-	many	TGTGCCAGCAGCCCTAGGTACTCTACCGGGGAGCTGTTTTTT	CASSPRYSTGELFF
TRBV12-3/TRBV12-4	TRBJ2-7	TRBD2	-	TGTGCCAGCAGTATAAGCGGGGGGGCTCTCGAGCAGTACTTC	CASSISGGALEQYF
TRBV7-2	TRBJ2-3	TRBD1	-	TGTGCCAGCAGCTTGAAAGCCGGGACAGCCCCAGATACGCAGTATTTT	CASSLKAGTAPDTQYF
TRBV7-8	TRBJ2-3	TRBD1	-	TGTGCCAGCAGCCTAAGGGAGACAGGGGGCGCGAAGTATTTT	CASSLRETGGAKYF
TRBV10-3	TRBJ2-1	TRBD2	few	TGTGCCATCAGTGAGTCACAGCGGGAGGAGCAGTTCTTC	CAISESQREEQFF
TRBV7-4	TRBJ2-5	TRBD2	-	TGTGCCAGCAGCCGTGGGACTAGCGGGGATGGAAACTTC	CASSRGTSGDGNF
TRBV11-2	TRBJ2-7	-	many	TGTGCCAGCAGCTTAGGAGTGGAGTACGAGCAGTACTTC	CASSLGVEYEQYF
TRBV7-8	TRBJ2-3	-	-	TGTGCCAGCAGCTTAATGGGGAGCGCAGATACGCAGTATTTT	CASSLMGSADTQYF
TRBV11-2	TRBJ2-7	-	-	TGTGCCAGCAGCTTAAGGTTACGGGACGGGGCAATCGAGCAGTACTTC	CASSLRLRDGAIEQYF
TRBV6-1	TRBJ1-2	-	-	TGTGCCAGCAGTGAACGGGTAGCGGGGGGCCCCTGGGGTGGCTACACCTTC	CASSERVAGGPWGGYTF
TRBV12-3/TRBV12-4	TRBJ2-3	-	-	TGTGCCAGCAGCCGATCGGATACGCAGTATTTT	CASSRSDTQYF
TRBV6-1	TRBJ2-1	-	-	TGTGCCAGCAGTACCCGACAGACCGGCTACAATGAGCAGTTCTTC	CASSTRQTGYNEQFF
TRBV18	TRBJ2-3	-	-	TGTGCCAGCTCACCGTACGGGGTCCTCACAGATACGCAGTATTTT	CASSPYGVLTDTQYF
TRBV7-6	TRBJ2-2	-	-	TGTGCCAGCAGCTTAGGCTCAGGGACCACCGGGGAGCTGTTTTTT	CASSLGSGTTGELFF
TRBV7-6	TRBJ2-7	TRBD1	-	TGTGCCAGCCGGGACAGCCTCTCCTACGAGCAGTACTTC	CASRDSLSYEQYF
TRBV11-2	TRBJ2-7	-	-	TGTGCCAGCAGCTATATTACAGACTCCTACGAGCAGTACTTC	CASSYITDSYEQYF
TRBV20-1	TRBJ1-2	-	few	TGCAGTGCTAGAGATCCGAGGACAGCGTCCTATGGCTACACCTTC	CSARDPRTASYGYTF
TRBV12-3/TRBV12-4	TRBJ1-1	-	-	TGTGCCAGCAGTTCCACCCCAGGGGCTGGACTGAACACTGAAGCTTTCTTT	CASSSTPGAGLNTEAFF
TRBV7-8	TRBJ1-1	-	-	TGTGCCAGCAGCCCTCAACTGGGTGGCACTGAAGCTTTCTTT	CASSPQLGGTEAFF